One T cell receptor (beta chain) is described in this entry. Antigen specificity is unknown. It is likely a read error, because the conserved phenylalanine at the end of the CDR3 is missing. This entry is derived from a study of T-cell reconstitution after alpha-beta-depleted transplantation in children. CDR3 size: 17 residues. V dropped 6 bases and J dropped 0; count of bases not matched to a gene: 9. A library of TCRbeta sequences, prepared with unique molecular identifiers, was generated. Using its own MiXCR run on the PCR reads, TCRdb lists one record per CDR3 protein. Of approximately 27,000 distinct CDR3 sequences listed, around 17% are singletons. Whole-study results and caveats: T cells produced anew were the main source of T-cell counts and diversity one year after transplant. Surviving recipient cells, namely T cells and thymic progenitors, were the source of high day-60 TCRbeta diversity in some patients.

The receptor was derived from a male patient aged 2-10 years who had a stem cell transplant for acute lymphoblastic leukemia, so the T cells may come from the graft donor. V and J are TRBV12-3 or TRBV12-4 and TRBJ1-5; 9 positions agree with TRBD1. The specimen comprised PBMCs, mostly from graft donor cells, sampled 60 days after TCRalphabeta/CD19-depleted stem cell transplant. The CDR3 DNA reads as TGTGCCAGCAGCCTGGGACAGGGACCATATAGCAATCAGCCCCAGCATTGT. Its translation is CASSLGQGPYSNQPQHC.